Each of the 8 T cell receptor beta chains below was sequenced from the same sample in a study of blood T cell repertoires in COVID-19. Data came from immunoSEQ multiplex PCR; TCRdb stores just in-frame clones and leaves some out. The sample consists of 190,000 or so clones, about 93% of them appearing once. Sequencing used peripheral blood. The source is a man aged 25 to 40 with COVID-19, enrolled during active disease.

The chain recombines TRBV18 with TRBJ2-5; D gene unclear. Germline lookup yields CDR1 KGHSH and CDR2 LQKENI. The V gene lost 3 bases and the J gene lost 4 bases, with 12 bases spanning the gap. This CDR3 has 14 amino acids. As DNA, the CDR3 is TGTGCCAGCTCACCTCAAGACTCGAGAGAGACCCAGTACTTC. It encodes CASSPQDSRETQYF.

The V and J genes are TRBV4-2 and TRBJ1-2; 7 nucleotides align to TRBD1. The CDR3 covers 15 residues. Germline-derived CDR1 and CDR2 are LGHNA and YNFKEQ. V lost 0 bases and J lost 9; bases outside the gene matches: 10. CDR3 loop: CASSQDLGEGASYTF. The CDR3 nucleotides are TGTGCCAGCAGCCAAGATCTGGGAGAGGGGGCTAGCTACACCTTC.

This sequence joins TRBV7-9 and TRBJ2-1; 13 nucleotides align to TRBD2. CDR1 is SEHNR, CDR2 FQNEAQ, per germline (reference sequence). The CDR3 has 17 amino acids. Trimming cost V 0 bases and J 5 bases; bases outside gene matches: 4. The CDR3 reads CASSLAGTSGADNEQFF. Written as DNA, the CDR3 is TGTGCCAGCAGCTTAGCCGGGACTAGCGGGGCCGACAATGAGCAGTTCTTC.

This clone was detected a few times. This chain joins TRBV2 and TRBJ2-7, with TRBD1 as a possible D gene (6 bases). The germline V and J ends were trimmed by 7 bases and 7 bases, with 14 bases remaining between them. The CDR3 is 12 amino acids. Germline CDR1 reads SNHLY; CDR2 reads FYNNEI. CDR3 protein: CASKTGLEEQYF. In DNA, the CDR3 is TGTGCCAGCAAGACAGGCCTGGAGGAGCAGTACTTC.

This rearrangement joins TRBV28 to TRBJ1-2; D not resolved. Germline lookup yields CDR1 MDHEN and CDR2 SYDVKM. The CDR3 sequence is 12 residues long. V was clipped by 3 bases and J by 7 bases, with 9 bases between them. The CDR3 region is CASSLRDTGYTF. Written as DNA, the CDR3 is TGTGCCAGCAGTTTGCGCGACACTGGCTACACCTTC.

This chain links TRBV2 with TRBJ1-2; TRBD1 might be the D (6 bases). This CDR3 has 13 amino acids. V was trimmed by 7 bases and J by 0 bases, leaving 9 bases between them. Germline lookup yields CDR1 SNHLY and CDR2 FYNNEI. CDR3 coding DNA: TGTGCCAGCAACAGGGCCCCTAACTATGGCTACACCTTC. Protein sequence: CASNRAPNYGYTF.

CDR3 in DNA: TGTGCCAGCAGCCAGGGGAAGAACACTGAAGCTTTCTTT. Translation: CASSQGKNTEAFF. J is TRBJ1-1 and V is TRBV7-9; tentative D call: TRBD1 (6 bases). V lost 5 bases and J lost 1, with 8 bases in between. Germline V lookup: CDR1 SEHNR, CDR2 FQNEAQ (reference sequence). This CDR3 comprises 13 residues.

This clone occurred once. The chain combines TRBV5-1 with TRBJ2-5; 13 bases are shared with TRBD2. J gave up 4 bases and V 7 bases, and 7 bases lay outside the gene matches. The CDR3 consists of 15 residues. The germline gives CDR1 SGHRS, CDR2 YFSETQ. CDR3 sequence (DNA): TGCGCCAGCGGACTAGCGGGGGAGAGGGGAGAGACCCAGTACTTC. Translated, it gives CASGLAGERGETQYF.